Listed here are 32 T cell receptor beta chains from one sample, sequenced in a study of siplizumab effects on memory and regulatory T cells. Sequencing was performed with immunoSEQ multiplex PCR; in TCRdb, only in-frame clones are kept and a portion is missing. This repertoire shows some 97,000 clones, 90% to 95% found once; its top ten account for approximately 0.66%. Sequencing input: Tregs sorted from blood. The receptors were sampled from a human donor in good health.

The chain carries TRBV18 and TRBJ1-1; D may be TRBD1 (5 bases). Germline CDR1 is KGHSH and CDR2 is LQKENI. The V gene lost 4 bases and the J gene lost 8 bases, with 8 bases spanning the gap. This CDR3 spans 11 amino acids. The CDR3 DNA follows: TGTGCCAGCTCACTTGGGGCCGAAGCTTTCTTT. Amino acids: CASSLGAEAFF.

This clone showed up just a few times. J is TRBJ2-7 and V is TRBV7-9; no firm D call. The germline V gene encodes CDR1 SEHNR and CDR2 FQNEAQ (reference sequence). The CDR3 sequence is 13 residues long. Trimming removed 3 bases from V and 1 base from J, with 7 bases in between. The CDR3 DNA follows: TGTGCCAGCAGCTTTGGCTGGTCCTACGAGCAGTACTTC. It is translated as CASSFGWSYEQYF. The full variable domain, rest sourced from reference TRBV7-9 and TRBJ2-7, is DTGVSQNPRHKITKRGQNVTFRCDPISEHNRLYWYRQTLGQGPEFLTYFQNEAQLEKSRLLSDRFSAERPKGSFSTLEIQRTEQGDSAMYLCASSFGWSYEQYFGPGTRLTVT.

The chain employs TRBV5-5 and TRBJ1-2; D unclear. Germline V lookup: CDR1 SGHKS, CDR2 YYEKEE (reference sequence). The V end lost 4 bases, the J end lost 0 bases, and 10 bases lay between the germline ends. The CDR3 sequence is 14 residues long. The CDR3 is CASSPGGANYGYTF. In DNA, the CDR3 is TGTGCCAGCAGCCCAGGAGGAGCTAACTATGGCTACACCTTC. The whole variable domain, filled in from reference TRBV5-5 and TRBJ1-2, reads DAGVTQSPTHLIKTRGQQVTLRCSPISGHKSVSWYQQVLGQGPQFIFQYYEKEERGRGNFPDRFSARQFPNYSSELNVNALLLGDSALYLCASSPGGANYGYTFGSGTRLTVV.

The chain is built from TRBV5-1 and TRBJ1-3; 7 nucleotides align to TRBD1. This CDR3 has 15 amino acids. After removal of 3 bases from V and 2 bases from J, the junction contained 5 bases not matched to a gene. Germline V lookup: CDR1 SGHRS, CDR2 YFSETQ. The CDR3: CASSSGQRTGNTIYF. The CDR3 DNA sequence: TGCGCCAGCAGCTCGGGACAGAGGACTGGAAACACCATATATTTT. The variable domain in full, with the rest retrieved from reference TRBV5-1 and TRBJ1-3, is KAGVTQTPRYLIKTRGQQVTLSCSPISGHRSVSWYQQTPGQGLQFLFEYFSETQRNKGNFPGRFSGRQFSNSRSEMNVSTLELGDSALYLCASSSGQRTGNTIYFGEGSWLTVV.

The rearrangement uses TRBV4-1 and TRBJ2-2, with 8 positions matching TRBD2. V was clipped by 2 bases and J by 4 bases; unmatched bases: 9. Germline-derived CDR1 and CDR2 are MGHRA and YSYEKL. The CDR3 is 17 residues long. Written as DNA, the CDR3 is TGCGCCAGCAGCCAAACCGGGAGGGGAGTCCCCACCGGGGAGCTGTTTTTT. The encoded protein is CASSQTGRGVPTGELFF.

The genes are TRBV27 and TRBJ2-1, with 9 bases matching TRBD1. The J segment lost 9 bases and the V segment lost 4 bases, leaving 10 bases of the junction unmatched. There are 15 residues in the CDR3. From germline, CDR1 is MNHEY and CDR2 SMNVEV (reference sequence). For the CDR3, the DNA is TGTGCCAGCAGTTCCGGGACAGGGCGATCCGGTGAGCAGTTCTTC. This sequence encodes CASSSGTGRSGEQFF.

The V call is TRBV19, the J call TRBJ1-2; the D gene is possibly TRBD1 (6 bases). V lost 9 bases and J lost 7, with 15 bases in between. The CDR3 extends over 12 amino acids. Germline loops: CDR1 LNHDA, CDR2 SQIVND (reference sequence). CDR3 sequence: CASGLRGTGYTF. CDR3 coding DNA: TGTGCCAGCGGACTCAGGGGCACTGGCTACACCTTC.

The rearrangement joins TRBV5-5 to TRBJ2-6, with D unresolved. V gave up 4 bases and J gave up 3 bases, with 8 bases separating them. The CDR3 contains 14 residues. Germline V gene sequence: CDR1 SGHKS, CDR2 YYEKEE (reference sequence). The CDR3 is CASSPRVGANVLTF. CDR3 coding DNA: TGTGCCAGCAGCCCTAGGGTTGGGGCCAACGTCCTGACTTTC.

The gene calls are TRBV6-5 and TRBJ1-1; 7 bases are a match to TRBD1. The trim removed 6 bases at V and 3 bases at J, leaving 7 bases unmatched. CDR3 size: 14 residues. The germline CDR1 and CDR2 sequences are MNHEY and SVGAGI. The CDR3 region is CASRPGGPHTEAFF. The CDR3 DNA is TGTGCCAGCAGGCCAGGGGGGCCCCACACTGAAGCTTTCTTT.

The V gene is TRBV5-6, the J gene TRBJ1-4; no clear D gene. Trimming shortened V by 0 bases and J by 2 bases, and 5 bases separated the two germline ends. Germline loops: CDR1 SGHDT, CDR2 YYEEEE. CDR3 length: 14 amino acids. CDR3 sequence: CASSLGVTNEKLFF. The CDR3 coding sequence is TGTGCCAGCAGCTTGGGAGTCACTAATGAAAAACTGTTTTTT. The full variable domain, in which reference TRBV5-6 and TRBJ1-4 provide the parts outside the CDR3, is DAGVTQSPTHLIKTRGQQVTLRCSPKSGHDTVSWYQQALGQGPQFIFQYYEEEERQRGNFPDRFSGHQFPNYSSELNVNALLLGDSALYLCASSLGVTNEKLFFGSGTQLSVL.

The genes are TRBV15 and TRBJ1-1; D uncertain. Trimming pared 2 bases from V and 2 bases from J, leaving 9 bases between. The CDR3 is 14 amino acids. The germline gives CDR1 LNHNV, CDR2 YYDKDF (reference sequence). In nucleotides, the CDR3 is TGTGCCACCAGCAGATTAGGGTTAAACACTGAAGCTTTCTTT. Translating gives CATSRLGLNTEAFF.

The chain has TRBV5-4 and TRBJ2-3; possibly TRBD2 for D (6 bases). V gave up 4 bases and J gave up 6 bases, with 21 bases separating them. This CDR3 is 16 amino acids long. In germline, CDR1 is SGHNT, CDR2 YYREEE (reference sequence). CDR3: CASSEGLARPSDTQYF. The CDR3 nucleotides are TGTGCCAGCAGCGAGGGACTCGCTCGTCCTTCGGATACGCAGTATTTT.

This clone was recorded once. The rearrangement joins TRBV4-1 to TRBJ2-6, with D possibly being TRBD1 or TRBD2 (5 bases each). Germline CDR1 MGHRA, CDR2 YSYEKL. The CDR3 loop spans 15 amino acids. The V gene lost 4 bases and the J gene lost 1 base, with 8 bases spanning the gap. The CDR3 DNA sequence: TGCGCCAGCAGCCCATGGGGGTCTGGGGCCAACGTCCTGACTTTC. This codes for CASSPWGSGANVLTF.

This clone occurred a few times. The CDR3 DNA is TGCGCCAGCAGCCGGGACCCCTATAGCGGGAGAATCACCGGGGAGCTGTTTTTT. As protein: CASSRDPYSGRITGELFF. The chain employs TRBV4-1 and TRBJ2-2; 9 bases are a match to TRBD2. This CDR3 contains 18 residues. The germline V gene encodes CDR1 MGHRA and CDR2 YSYEKL. The V and J ends lost 4 bases and 4 bases, in that order; junction bases with no gene match: 13.

V usage is TRBV19 and J usage is TRBJ1-4; D is perhaps TRBD1 (6 bases). Trimming removed 9 bases at V and 4 bases at J, with 15 bases between. The V gene's germline CDR1 is LNHDA and CDR2 SQIVND (reference sequence). The CDR3 has 14 amino acids. The CDR3 region is CASVKTGVNEKLFF. CDR3 nucleotides: TGTGCCAGCGTAAAGACAGGCGTTAATGAAAAACTGTTTTTT.

CDR3 in amino acids: CASSLGWGQGRPQHF. The CDR3 nucleotides read TGTGCCAGCAGCTTGGGTTGGGGGCAAGGGCGGCCCCAGCATTTT. This sequence joins TRBV7-8 and TRBJ1-5, with TRBD1 as a possible D gene (6 bases). This CDR3 is 15 amino acids long. CDR1 is SGHVS, CDR2 FQNEAQ, per germline. V was shortened by 3 bases and J by 9 bases, with 18 bases between the two germline ends.

This clone was seen just once. The chain couples TRBV19 to TRBJ2-3; 15 bases match TRBD2. The CDR3 runs 16 residues. Germline V gives CDR1 LNHDA, CDR2 SQIVND (reference sequence). V lost 4 bases to trimming and J lost 6 bases; unmatched junction nucleotides: 5. DNA of the CDR3: TGTGCCAGTAGTAAGGGACTAGCGGGAGGTGTCGATACGCAGTATTTT. This encodes CASSKGLAGGVDTQYF.

The rearrangement links TRBV25-1 to TRBJ2-2, with D maybe TRBD1 (5 bases). The CDR3 has 16 residues. Trimming stripped 8 bases from V and 4 bases from J, with 20 bases between. Germline loops: CDR1 MGHDK, CDR2 SYGVNS. CDR3 loop: CASRLARQGSTGELFF. In DNA, the CDR3 is TGTGCCAGCCGACTGGCCCGGCAGGGTTCCACCGGGGAGCTGTTTTTT.

The chain carries TRBV19 and TRBJ1-5, with D perhaps TRBD1 (6 bases). V lost 10 bases and J 1 base, leaving 17 bases between the germline ends. CDR3 length equals 15 residues. The germline CDR1 and CDR2 sequences are LNHDA and SQIVND (reference sequence). CDR3 residues: CATKVGGASNQPQHF. For the CDR3, the DNA is TGTGCCACCAAAGTGGGGGGGGCCAGCAATCAGCCCCAGCATTTT.

The V gene is TRBV28, the J gene TRBJ2-4, with D tentatively TRBD2 (7 bases). The germline V gene has CDR1 MDHEN and CDR2 SYDVKM. This CDR3 is 15 amino acids long. Deletions cut 5 bases from V and 6 bases from J, with 17 bases between. The CDR3 DNA reads as TGTGCCAGCAGTCCCGGCGGCGGGGGCATAAACATTCAGTACTTC. Translated, it gives CASSPGGGGINIQYF.

The chain is built from TRBV29-1 and TRBJ1-2; weak D call: TRBD1 (6 bases). This CDR3 contains 13 residues. Germline-derived CDR1 and CDR2 are SQVTM and ANQGSEA. Trimming took 4 bases from V and 3 from J, leaving 12 bases between them. The chain's CDR3 is CSVGSRGYYGYTF. The CDR3, as DNA: TGCAGCGTTGGGAGCAGGGGCTACTATGGCTACACCTTC.

The DNA for the CDR3 is TGTGCCAGCAGTGACTCGTACTACAGACCACCTAGCTCTGGGGCCAACGTCCTGACTTTC. It is translated as CASSDSYYRPPSSGANVLTF. J is TRBJ2-6 and V is TRBV6-4; D is ambiguous. This CDR3 is 20 amino acids long. Germline CDR1 reads MRHNA; CDR2 reads SNTAGT. V was pared by 0 bases and J by 0 bases, with 18 bases between.

V and J are TRBV4-1 and TRBJ1-2, with 8 bases that match TRBD1. The V gene end was trimmed by 3 bases and the J gene end by 4 bases; junction bases not matched to a gene: 7. Germline loops: CDR1 MGHRA, CDR2 YSYEKL. The CDR3 runs to 15 residues. The CDR3 DNA is TGCGCCAGCAGCCACCTACAGGGGGTCTCCTATGGCTACACCTTC. Amino acid sequence: CASSHLQGVSYGYTF.

The V call is TRBV2, the J call TRBJ2-7; possible D gene TRBD1, 5 bases. CDR1 and CDR2 (germline): SNHLY, FYNNEI. The CDR3 is 12 amino acids. Written as DNA, the CDR3 is TGTGTGGTAGGGGTGGGAAACTACGAGCAGTACTTC. Its translation: CVVGVGNYEQYF.

This chain uses TRBV27 with TRBJ2-1; D gene unclear. The CDR3 is made up of 16 amino acids. In germline, CDR1 is MNHEY, CDR2 SMNVEV (reference sequence). Trimming removed 3 bases at V and 9 bases at J, with 21 bases between. In nucleotides, the CDR3 is TGTGCCAGCAGTTTTGGTTATCGGCCCTTTCCGACTGAGCAGTTCTTC. This sequence encodes CASSFGYRPFPTEQFF.

The rearrangement joins TRBV29-1 to TRBJ2-5; unclear D gene. V lost 6 bases, J lost 5 bases, and 10 bases lay in between. Germline CDR1 and CDR2: SQVTM and ANQGSEA. CDR3 length: 11 residues. The CDR3 reads CSVGAWETQYF. In DNA form, the CDR3 reads TGCAGCGTCGGCGCGTGGGAGACCCAGTACTTC.

This rearrangement joins TRBV5-1 to TRBJ2-1, with D perhaps TRBD1 (6 bases). V was pared by 7 bases and J by 2 bases, with 19 bases between. Germline CDR1 reads SGHRS; CDR2 reads YFSETQ. This CDR3 has 16 residues. For the CDR3, the DNA is TGCGCCAGCCATAGGGGGTTCCTACAGACCTACAATGAGCAGTTCTTC. Its protein is CASHRGFLQTYNEQFF.

The chain carries TRBV4-2 and TRBJ2-1, with D hard to call. The germline CDR1 and CDR2 sequences are LGHNA and YNFKEQ. The CDR3 covers 16 residues. The germline V and J ends were trimmed by 4 bases and 1 base, with 14 bases remaining between them. In nucleotides, the CDR3 is TGTGCCAGCAGCCTAGACCCCTTTAGTTCCTACAATGAGCAGTTCTTC. Amino acids: CASSLDPFSSYNEQFF.

The V gene is TRBV10-3, the J gene TRBJ2-5, with 11 bases fitting TRBD2. V shed 0 bases, J shed 5 bases, and the junction held 26 bases outside the gene matches. The CDR3 has 23 amino acids. Germline CDR1 reads ENHRY; CDR2 reads SYGVKD. The CDR3 DNA follows: TGTGCCATCAGTGAGTCACGTGGGGGTAACTATAGCGGGAGGGTACGTTCGGTTGAGACCCAGTACTTC. It encodes CAISESRGGNYSGRVRSVETQYF.

This sequence joins TRBV14 and TRBJ2-3; D is possibly TRBD2 (6 bases). This CDR3 is built from 15 residues. Trimming left V 3 bases short and J 2 bases short, with 12 bases between. CDR1 is SGHDN and CDR2 is FVKESK in the germline V gene. The CDR3 region is CASSQSGRLTDTQYF. The DNA for the CDR3 is TGTGCCAGCAGCCAGAGCGGGCGGCTCACAGATACGCAGTATTTT.

The chain recombines TRBV27 with TRBJ2-7; 11 bases are a match to TRBD2. Per germline, CDR1 MNHEY and CDR2 SMNVEV (reference sequence). Trimming took 2 bases from V and 2 from J; bases not matched to a gene: 2. CDR3 size: 15 residues. Written as DNA, the CDR3 is TGTGCCAGCAGTTTAGGGACTAGCGGTACCTACGAGCAGTACTTC. Protein: CASSLGTSGTYEQYF.

The chain is built from TRBV20-1 and TRBJ1-4; D perhaps matches TRBD1 (6 bases). Trimming shortened V by 5 bases and J by 11 bases, and 12 bases separated the two germline ends. Germline assignment: CDR1 DFQATT and CDR2 SNEGSKA (reference sequence). This CDR3 comprises 11 residues. DNA of the CDR3: TGCAGTGCTGGCAGGGGTGGGAAACTGTTTTTT. This sequence encodes CSAGRGGKLFF.